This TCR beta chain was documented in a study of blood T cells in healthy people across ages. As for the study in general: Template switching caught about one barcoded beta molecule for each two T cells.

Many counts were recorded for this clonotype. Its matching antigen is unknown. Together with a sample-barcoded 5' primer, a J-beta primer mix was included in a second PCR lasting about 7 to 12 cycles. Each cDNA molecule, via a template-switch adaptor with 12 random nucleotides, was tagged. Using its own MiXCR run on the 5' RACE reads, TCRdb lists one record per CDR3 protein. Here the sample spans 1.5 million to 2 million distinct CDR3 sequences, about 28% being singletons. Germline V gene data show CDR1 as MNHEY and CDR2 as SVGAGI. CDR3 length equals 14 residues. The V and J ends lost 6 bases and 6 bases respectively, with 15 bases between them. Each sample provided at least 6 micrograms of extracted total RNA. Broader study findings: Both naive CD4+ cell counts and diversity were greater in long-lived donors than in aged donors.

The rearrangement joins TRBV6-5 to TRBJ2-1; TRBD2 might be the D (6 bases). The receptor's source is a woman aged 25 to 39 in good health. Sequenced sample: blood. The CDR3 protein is CASRSEPGGNEQFF. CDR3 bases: TGTGCCAGCAGATCCGAACCCGGGGGCAATGAGCAGTTCTTC.